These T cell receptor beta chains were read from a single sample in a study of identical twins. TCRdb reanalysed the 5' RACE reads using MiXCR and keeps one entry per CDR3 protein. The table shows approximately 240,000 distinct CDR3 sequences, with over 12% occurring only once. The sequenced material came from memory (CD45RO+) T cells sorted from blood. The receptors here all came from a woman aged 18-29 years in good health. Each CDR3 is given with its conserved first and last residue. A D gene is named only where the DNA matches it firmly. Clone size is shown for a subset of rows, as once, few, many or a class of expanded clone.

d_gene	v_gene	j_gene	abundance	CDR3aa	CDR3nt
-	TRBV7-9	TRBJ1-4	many	CASRDLSEKLFF	TGTGCCAGCAGGGACCTTTCCGAAAAACTGTTTTTT
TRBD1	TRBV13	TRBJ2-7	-	CASSQRGPGEQYF	TGTGCCAGCAGCCAGAGGGGGCCTGGCGAGCAGTACTTC
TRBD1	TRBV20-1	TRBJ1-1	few	CSGGTATEAFF	TGCAGTGGCGGGACAGCCACTGAAGCTTTCTTT
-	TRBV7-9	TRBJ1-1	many	CASSVRSFPAFF	TGTGCCAGCAGCGTCCGAAGCTTTCCGGCTTTCTTT
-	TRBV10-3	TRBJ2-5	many	CAISAVEGQETQYF	TGTGCCATCAGTGCGGTGGAAGGCCAAGAGACCCAGTACTTC
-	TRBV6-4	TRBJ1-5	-	CASSPVPNQPQHF	TGTGCCAGCAGTCCAGTACCCAATCAGCCCCAGCATTTT
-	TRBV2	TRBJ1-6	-	CASRRENSPLHF	TGTGCCAGCAGGCGGGAGAATTCACCCCTCCACTTT
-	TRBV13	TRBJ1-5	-	CASSLGLREWGQPQHF	TGTGCCAGCAGCTTAGGCCTCAGGGAATGGGGTCAGCCCCAGCATTTT
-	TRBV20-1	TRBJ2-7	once	CSATKNYEQYF	TGCAGTGCGACCAAAAACTACGAGCAGTACTTC
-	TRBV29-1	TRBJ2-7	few	CSVRASRGYEQYF	TGCAGCGTTCGGGCCTCAAGAGGCTACGAGCAGTACTTC
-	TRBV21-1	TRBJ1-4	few	CASSKKKGDRYGKLFF	TGTGCCAGCAGCAAAAAAAAAGGGGACAGGTACGGAAAACTGTTTTTT
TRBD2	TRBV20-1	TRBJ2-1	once	CSARDPGGRDEQFF	TGCAGTGCTAGAGACCCGGGAGGGCGCGATGAGCAGTTCTTC
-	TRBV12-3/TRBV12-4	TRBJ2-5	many	CASSFSGRAALQTQYF	TGTGCCAGCAGTTTTTCGGGAAGGGCCGCCTTACAGACCCAGTACTTC
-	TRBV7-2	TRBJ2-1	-	CASSLARGEQFF	TGTGCCAGCAGCTTAGCGCGGGGTGAGCAGTTCTTC
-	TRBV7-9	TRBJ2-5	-	CASSYSTAKETQYF	TGTGCCAGCAGCTATTCAACGGCGAAAGAGACCCAGTACTTC
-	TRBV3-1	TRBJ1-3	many	CASRSKVDPTTGNTIYF	TGTGCCAGCAGGAGCAAAGTCGACCCAACGACTGGAAACACCATATATTTT
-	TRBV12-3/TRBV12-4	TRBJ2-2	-	CASSLRRATGELFF	TGTGCCAGCAGTTTAAGACGGGCCACCGGGGAGCTGTTTTTT
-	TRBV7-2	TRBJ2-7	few	CASSLSFISYEQYF	TGTGCCAGCAGCTTATCCTTCATCTCCTACGAGCAGTACTTC
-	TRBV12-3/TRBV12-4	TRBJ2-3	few	CASSSTSPTDTQYF	TGTGCCAGCAGTTCTACTAGCCCCACAGATACGCAGTATTTT
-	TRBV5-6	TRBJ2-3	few	CASSARVATSDTQYF	TGTGCCAGCTCAGCCCGGGTGGCAACCAGCGATACGCAGTATTTT
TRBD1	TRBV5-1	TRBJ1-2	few	CASSLGAHGQGSYGYTF	TGCGCCAGCAGCTTGGGCGCCCATGGACAGGGTAGTTATGGCTACACCTTC